Shown below are 21 T cell receptor beta chains from a single sample sequenced in a study of blood T cell repertoires in COVID-19. Profiled with immunoSEQ multiplex PCR; TCRdb holds only in-frame clones, not every one. The sample has 75,000 or so clones, roughly 89% seen once. Sequencing was performed on peripheral blood. The origin of the receptors is a man aged 50 to 60 with acute or convalescent COVID-19.

The V and J genes are TRBV7-2 and TRBJ2-7, with D maybe TRBD1 (6 bases). The germline CDR1 and CDR2 sequences are SGHTA and FQGNSA. Trimming pared 7 bases from V and 3 bases from J, leaving 16 bases between. This CDR3 has 14 amino acids. This CDR3 is CASTQWQGRYEQYF. As DNA, the CDR3 is TGTGCCAGCACCCAATGGCAGGGGCGCTACGAGCAGTACTTC.

The chain carries TRBV6-5 and TRBJ2-3, with TRBD1 matching 8 bases. Losses at the gene ends were 6 bases for V and 1 base for J; bases not matched to a gene: 0. Germline CDR1 MNHEY, CDR2 SVGAGI. The CDR3 runs to 13 residues. CDR3 sequence (DNA): TGTGCCAGCAGGACAGGGGGCACAGATACGCAGTATTTT. Amino acid sequence: CASRTGGTDTQYF.

This chain joins TRBV4-1 and TRBJ2-5, with D perhaps matching TRBD1 (6 bases). Per the germline V gene, CDR1 is MGHRA and CDR2 is YSYEKL. V was trimmed by 0 bases and J by 3 bases, leaving 14 bases between them. This CDR3 is built from 16 residues. CDR3 residues: CASSQDLPTGEETQYF. CDR3 nucleotide sequence: TGCGCCAGCAGCCAAGATCTCCCGACAGGAGAAGAGACCCAGTACTTC.

This clone was seen a single time. The chain combines TRBV25-1 with TRBJ2-7; D uncertain. V dropped 5 bases and J dropped 3 bases, with 8 bases sitting between them. The CDR3 covers 12 residues. The germline V gene encodes CDR1 MGHDK and CDR2 SYGVNS. The CDR3 sequence: CASSRSFYEQYF. For the CDR3, the DNA is TGTGCCAGCAGTCGGTCGTTCTACGAGCAGTACTTC.

The chain is built from TRBV5-1 and TRBJ1-3; a weak D match, TRBD1 (6 bases). Germline CDR1 is SGHRS and CDR2 is YFSETQ. CDR3 size: 15 residues. Trimming pared 5 bases from V and 0 bases from J, leaving 12 bases between. CDR3 loop: CASREDSYSGNTIYF. The CDR3 DNA sequence: TGCGCCAGCAGGGAGGACAGCTACTCTGGAAACACCATATATTTT.

The chain employs TRBV18 and TRBJ1-1; TRBD1 matches at 7 bases. CDR1 is KGHSH and CDR2 is LQKENI in the germline V gene. The CDR3 consists of 14 residues. V shed 6 bases and J 1 base; nucleotides not matched to a gene: 5. Here the CDR3 reads CASSGQDTNTEAFF. As DNA, the CDR3 is TGTGCCAGCTCCGGACAGGATACGAACACTGAAGCTTTCTTT.

The V and J genes are TRBV20-1 and TRBJ2-3; 8 nucleotides line up with TRBD2. Germline V gene lookup returns CDR1 DFQATT and CDR2 SNEGSKA (reference sequence). V gave up 3 bases and J gave up 2 bases; unmatched junction bases: 4. This CDR3 has 14 residues. As DNA, the CDR3 is TGCAGTGCTAGTTATAGCGGGATCACAGATACGCAGTATTTT. It encodes CSASYSGITDTQYF.

This clone was recorded only once. The rearrangement joins TRBV20-1 to TRBJ1-1; tentatively, D is TRBD1 (6 bases). Trimming stripped 4 bases from V and 1 base from J, with 13 bases between. The CDR3 contains 14 residues. Germline V lookup: CDR1 DFQATT, CDR2 SNEGSKA (reference sequence). CDR3 protein: CSAIEGGKNTEAFF. CDR3 bases: TGCAGTGCTATTGAGGGGGGGAAGAACACTGAAGCTTTCTTT.

J is TRBJ2-7 and V is TRBV6-1; 12 bases agree with TRBD1. The CDR3 sequence is 16 residues long. Germline CDR1 and CDR2: MNHNS and SASEGT. V lost 2 bases and J lost 5; bases outside the gene matches: 7. The CDR3 spells CASSERRDRGRDEQYF. The CDR3 DNA reads TGTGCCAGCAGTGAACGACGGGACAGGGGGCGAGACGAGCAGTACTTC.

The chain employs TRBV15 and TRBJ2-3; 10 nucleotides agree with TRBD1. Per germline, CDR1 LNHNV and CDR2 YYDKDF (reference sequence). Trimming took 1 base from V and 1 from J; bases not matched to a gene: 2. The CDR3 loop spans 16 amino acids. CDR3 in DNA: TGTGCCACCAGCAGAGGAGGGACAGGGGGCACAGATACGCAGTATTTT. It codes for CATSRGGTGGTDTQYF.

A single count supports this clone. This chain links TRBV7-9 with TRBJ2-2, with a weak D call TRBD2 (5 bases). Germline values: CDR1 SEHNR, CDR2 FQNEAQ (reference sequence). The CDR3 consists of 13 residues. V dropped 3 bases and J dropped 6 bases, with 8 bases sitting between them. This CDR3 is CASSFRGPGELFF. The CDR3 DNA is TGTGCCAGCAGCTTCAGAGGGCCCGGGGAGCTGTTTTTT.

The V and J genes are TRBV9 and TRBJ2-2; D might be TRBD1 (5 bases). The V and J ends lost 3 bases and 6 bases respectively, with 6 bases between them. The germline CDR1 and CDR2 sequences are SGDLS and YYNGEE. This CDR3 comprises 12 residues. The CDR3 DNA reads as TGTGCCAGCAGCGGGGGCCCCGGGGAGCTGTTTTTT. Encoded protein: CASSGGPGELFF. Complete variable domain (other parts from reference TRBV9 and TRBJ2-2): DSGVTQTPKHLITATGQRVTLRCSPRSGDLSVYWYQQSLDQGLQFLIQYYNGEERAKGNILERFSAQQFPDLHSELNLSSLELGDSALYFCASSGGPGELFFGEGSRLTVL.

The J gene is TRBJ2-7, the V gene TRBV7-2, with a possible D match to TRBD2 (6 bases). Germline V gives CDR1 SGHTA, CDR2 FQGNSA. Between the trimmed V and J ends, which lost 1 base and 2 bases, there was a span of 12 bases. This CDR3 has 15 amino acids. Written as DNA, the CDR3 is TGTGCCAGCAGCTTAGGACTAGTGGGGCCCTACGAGCAGTACTTC. As protein: CASSLGLVGPYEQYF.

Only one count was recorded for this clone. The chain is built from TRBV18 and TRBJ2-7; 8 nucleotides match TRBD1. Germline CDR1 KGHSH, CDR2 LQKENI. The junction had 4 bases not matched to a gene; V was cut back by 3 bases and J by 0 bases. The CDR3 loop spans 15 amino acids. CDR3 protein: CASSPRTGSSYEQYF. CDR3 coding DNA: TGTGCCAGCTCACCCCGGACAGGGTCCTCCTACGAGCAGTACTTC.

The DNA for the CDR3 is TGTGCCAGTACCAGACAGGTCCGCTCCTACAATGAGCAGTTCTTC. Translation: CASTRQVRSYNEQFF. The genes are TRBV19 and TRBJ2-1; possibly TRBD1 for D (6 bases). The CDR3 is 15 amino acids. Germline CDR1 LNHDA, CDR2 SQIVND (reference sequence). V shed 7 bases and J shed 0 bases, with 13 bases lying between them.

The chain is built from TRBV4-3 and TRBJ1-3; weak D call: TRBD1 (5 bases). The CDR3 contains 13 residues. Germline lookup yields CDR1 LGHNA and CDR2 YSLEER. The V gene lost 2 bases and the J gene lost 4 bases, with 6 bases spanning the gap. CDR3 region: CASSQRQGNTIYF. Written as DNA, the CDR3 is TGCGCCAGCAGCCAACGACAGGGAAACACCATATATTTT.

The chain recombines TRBV14 with TRBJ2-1, with 13 bases lining up with TRBD2. CDR3 size: 15 residues. Germline values: CDR1 SGHDN, CDR2 FVKESK. Trimming took 3 bases from V and 9 from J; bases not matched to a gene: 5. As DNA, the CDR3 is TGTGCCAGCAGCCAGCGGACTAGCGGGAGTGGTGAGCAGTTCTTC. Amino acid sequence: CASSQRTSGSGEQFF. Looking up the rest from reference TRBV14 and TRBJ2-1 gives the full variable domain: EAGVTQFPSHSVIEKGQTVTLRCDPISGHDNLYWYRRVMGKEIKFLLHFVKESKQDESGMPNNRFLAERTGGTYSTLKVQPAELEDSGVYFCASSQRTSGSGEQFFGPGTRLTVL.

CDR3 sequence: CASSDPSQGNTGELFF. The CDR3 DNA reads TGTGCCAGCAGTGACCCATCACAGGGGAACACCGGGGAGCTGTTTTTT. V is TRBV6-1 and J is TRBJ2-2; TRBD1 might be the D (6 bases). Trimming pared 3 bases from V and 1 base from J, leaving 12 bases between. CDR1 MNHNS and CDR2 SASEGT come from the germline V gene. This CDR3 is built from 16 residues.

The gene calls are TRBV6-4 and TRBJ1-5, with D possibly matching TRBD1 (5 bases). This CDR3 has 15 amino acids. Germline CDR1 is MRHNA and CDR2 is SNTAGT. V was shortened by 7 bases and J by 5 bases, with 18 bases between the two germline ends. The CDR3 DNA reads as TGTGCCAGCATTAGGGTCGGCAGGGTAGATCAGCCCCAGCATTTT. Amino acids: CASIRVGRVDQPQHF.

J is TRBJ1-2 and V is TRBV6-5; TRBD1 is a possible D gene (5 bases). The V gene lost 6 bases and the J gene lost 5 bases, with 10 bases spanning the gap. The germline V gene encodes CDR1 MNHEY and CDR2 SVGAGI. This CDR3 has 12 residues. Here the CDR3 reads CASRGAGYGYTF. The CDR3 DNA follows: TGTGCCAGCAGAGGGGCCGGGTATGGCTACACCTTC.

This clone was counted once. The chain is built from TRBV18 and TRBJ2-1; 7 bases map to TRBD2. Looked up from germline, CDR1 is KGHSH and CDR2 is LQKENI. The CDR3 has 11 residues. With 8 bases clipped from V and 8 bases from J, the junction kept 3 bases outside the gene matches. Here the CDR3 DNA reads TGTGCCAGCCGGGGGAGGGATGAGCAGTTCTTC. The encoded protein is CASRGRDEQFF.